These T cell receptor beta chains were read from a single sample in a study of blood T cell repertoires in COVID-19. Sequencing used immunoSEQ multiplex PCR; TCRdb keeps in-frame clones, though not all of them. The repertoire holds about 210,000 clones, with about 91% as singletons. Material for sequencing was peripheral blood. These TCRs come from a man younger than 40 with acute or convalescent COVID-19. Both conserved end residues are part of each CDR3. The order of the fields is clone size, V gene, D gene, J gene, CDR3 protein, CDR3 DNA. D genes are given only for firm matches. Only part of the rows carry a size: once, few, many, or a class if the clone is expanded.

.	TRBV5-1	TRBD2	TRBJ2-3	CASLLSGGAADTQYF	TGCGCCAGCCTCCTTAGCGGGGGGGCCGCAGATACGCAGTATTTT
.	TRBV7-9	.	TRBJ2-7	CASSLAGITPIEQYF	TGTGCCAGCAGCTTAGCGGGCATTACCCCTATCGAGCAGTACTTC
.	TRBV28	TRBD1	TRBJ1-2	CAIRPGQGVYGYTF	TGTGCCATCCGTCCGGGACAGGGGGTCTATGGCTACACCTTC
.	TRBV5-1	.	TRBJ2-3	CASSSVDTQYF	TGCGCCAGCAGCTCAGTAGATACGCAGTATTTT
.	TRBV7-6	TRBD2	TRBJ2-5	CASSYGLAGQETQYF	TGTGCCAGCAGCTATGGGCTAGCGGGACAAGAGACCCAGTACTTC
.	TRBV28	.	TRBJ2-6	CASSFYSSGANVLTF	TGTGCCAGCAGTTTCTATTCCTCTGGGGCCAACGTCCTGACTTTC
.	TRBV7-9	.	TRBJ1-5	CASSRWGGARQPQHF	TGTGCCAGCAGCCGTTGGGGCGGGGCGCGACAGCCCCAGCATTTT
few	TRBV2	TRBD1	TRBJ1-2	CASSSGSTGGGYGYTF	TGTGCCAGCAGTTCCGGGTCTACAGGGGGAGGCTATGGCTACACCTTC
.	TRBV27	TRBD1	TRBJ1-5	CASKLTGGHNQPQHF	TGTGCCAGCAAGCTTACAGGGGGCCACAATCAGCCCCAGCATTTT
.	TRBV4-2	.	TRBJ1-1	CASSQQGPGTEAFF	TGTGCCAGCAGCCAGCAGGGGCCCGGCACTGAAGCTTTCTTT
.	TRBV27	TRBD1	TRBJ1-5	CARITGEYSNQPQHF	TGTGCCAGAATAACAGGGGAATATAGCAATCAGCCCCAGCATTTT
.	TRBV4-1	.	TRBJ2-7	CASSQDTSPYEQYF	TGCGCCAGCAGCCAAGATACATCTCCTTACGAGCAGTACTTC
.	TRBV7-9	TRBD1	TRBJ2-3	CASSLGQGWVTDTQYF	TGTGCCAGCAGCCTAGGACAGGGTTGGGTCACAGATACGCAGTATTTT
.	TRBV11-2	TRBD1	TRBJ2-3	CASASGGADTQYF	TGTGCCAGCGCCTCAGGGGGCGCAGATACGCAGTATTTT
.	TRBV9	.	TRBJ2-7	CASSDSKQKRGYEQYF	TGTGCCAGCAGCGACTCCAAACAAAAAAGAGGGTACGAGCAGTACTTC
many	TRBV30	.	TRBJ2-7	CAWTPPIPGARGQYF	TGTGCCTGGACCCCCCCTATTCCGGGAGCTCGGGGGCAGTACTTC
.	TRBV5-4	.	TRBJ1-1	CASSVGGVEAFF	TGTGCCAGCAGCGTGGGGGGCGTTGAAGCTTTCTTT
.	TRBV12-3/TRBV12-4	.	TRBJ2-1	CASTPWGGGEQFF	TGTGCCAGCACCCCTTGGGGAGGGGGAGAGCAGTTCTTC
.	TRBV15	TRBD2	TRBJ2-1	CATSHPTTGLATYEQFF	TGTGCCACCAGCCACCCTACAACGGGACTAGCAACCTATGAGCAGTTCTTC
.	TRBV7-8	TRBD2	TRBJ2-3	CASSFNSGRAGTDTQYF	TGTGCCAGCAGCTTCAATAGCGGGAGGGCCGGCACAGATACGCAGTATTTT
.	TRBV2	.	TRBJ2-5	CASSDDQGSYQETQYF	TGTGCCAGCAGTGACGATCAGGGGTCGTACCAAGAGACCCAGTACTTC
.	TRBV6-6	.	TRBJ2-3	CASGDGRTVDTQYF	TGTGCCAGCGGTGACGGGAGAACAGTAGATACGCAGTATTTT
.	TRBV4-2	TRBD2	TRBJ2-5	CASSQVGGGGETQYF	TGTGCCAGCAGCCAAGTGGGGGGGGGTGGCGAGACCCAGTACTTC
.	TRBV18	.	TRBJ2-7	CASSPFQGSGSYEQYF	TGTGCCAGCTCACCGTTTCAGGGTTCAGGGTCCTACGAGCAGTACTTC
once	TRBV27	.	TRBJ1-1	CASSLGPGRLKSFF	TGTGCCAGCAGTTTGGGGCCCGGGAGGCTTAAATCTTTCTTT
.	TRBV29-1	TRBD2	TRBJ2-1	CSVDEPTSGSSYEQFF	TGCAGCGTTGACGAACCGACTAGCGGGAGTAGCTATGAGCAGTTCTTC
.	TRBV5-4	TRBD1	TRBJ2-7	CASSRPTGAYEQYF	TGTGCCAGCAGCCGACCGACAGGGGCCTACGAGCAGTACTTC
.	TRBV6-5	TRBD1	TRBJ1-2	CASIPGTGGYGYTF	TGTGCCAGCATTCCCGGAACAGGGGGCTATGGCTACACCTTC
.	TRBV29-1	.	TRBJ2-7	CSGNRGGEQYF	TGCAGCGGGAACAGGGGGGGCGAGCAGTACTTC
.	TRBV27	TRBD1	TRBJ2-2	CASSLVFLGTGRGELFF	TGTGCCAGCAGTTTAGTCTTCTTAGGGACAGGGAGGGGGGAGCTGTTTTTT
.	TRBV6-6	.	TRBJ2-2	CASYRGSSGTGELFF	TGTGCCAGCTATCGAGGGTCATCAGGAACCGGGGAGCTGTTTTTT
.	TRBV30	TRBD1	TRBJ2-7	CAWATGGSSYEQYF	TGTGCCTGGGCGACAGGGGGGAGCTCCTACGAGCAGTACTTC
.	TRBV6-5	TRBD1	TRBJ1-4	CASRWGTGREKLFF	TGTGCCAGCAGGTGGGGGACAGGGAGGGAAAAACTGTTTTTT
.	TRBV9	TRBD2	TRBJ2-1	CASSVGTSGWYNEQFF	TGTGCCAGCAGCGTGGGGACTAGCGGCTGGTACAATGAGCAGTTCTTC
.	TRBV28	.	TRBJ1-2	CASSLIGGVYGYTF	TGTGCCAGCAGTTTAATAGGAGGGGTCTATGGCTACACCTTC
once	TRBV30	TRBD2	TRBJ2-1	CAWSGFPAGVREQFF	TGTGCCTGGAGTGGGTTCCCAGCGGGAGTCCGTGAGCAGTTCTTC
.	TRBV5-1	.	TRBJ2-1	CASSSSSYNEQFF	TGCGCCAGCAGTTCGAGCTCCTACAATGAGCAGTTCTTC
.	TRBV28	.	TRBJ2-7	CASSHRDRITYEQYF	TGTGCCAGCAGTCACAGGGATAGGATAACTTACGAGCAGTACTTC
.	TRBV3-1/TRBV3-2	TRBD2	TRBJ2-7	CASSHFSGGSYEQYF	TGTGCCAGCAGCCATTTCAGCGGGGGCTCCTACGAGCAGTACTTC
.	TRBV6-5	.	TRBJ2-7	CASSHSEQYF	TGTGCCAGCAGCCACTCCGAGCAGTACTTC
.	TRBV28	.	TRBJ1-2	CASSLPTGPDGYTF	TGTGCCAGCAGTTTACCCACAGGGCCTGACGGCTACACCTTC
.	TRBV28	.	TRBJ2-7	CASSTLTGFAMYEQYF	TGTGCCAGCAGTACACTTACAGGGTTTGCAATGTACGAGCAGTACTTC
.	TRBV18	.	TRBJ2-1	CASSRGPNEQFF	TGTGCCAGCTCACGGGGGCCCAATGAGCAGTTCTTC
.	TRBV3-1/TRBV3-2	.	TRBJ2-2	CASSQDLPLSGVNRSNTGELFF	TGTGCCAGCAGCCAAGATTTACCCCTTTCAGGGGTCAATCGGTCGAACACCGGGGAGCTGTTTTTT
.	TRBV25-1	.	TRBJ2-4	CASSSDSYIQYF	TGTGCCAGCAGTTCGGACAGCTACATTCAGTACTTC
once	TRBV28	.	TRBJ2-7	CASSYYGGRYEQYF	TGTGCCAGCAGTTACTACGGAGGTCGATACGAGCAGTACTTC
.	TRBV7-9	TRBD2	TRBJ2-2	CASETGAGGNTGELFF	TGTGCCAGCGAAACGGGAGCGGGAGGGAACACCGGGGAGCTGTTTTTT
.	TRBV28	.	TRBJ1-1	CASSAPGGPKNTEAFF	TGTGCCAGCAGCGCTCCCGGGGGACCCAAGAACACTGAAGCTTTCTTT